One and the same sample provided the 6 T cell receptor beta chains below, sequenced in a study of regulatory dendritic cells for organ transplantation. These receptors' targets are unknown. Sorted T cells were CFSE-labeled and cultured approximately five days with allogeneic regulatory or mature dendritic cells at 1:10. The method was immunoSEQ multiplex PCR; TCRdb's version includes in-frame clones alone and lacks a portion of them. The sample lists approximately 22,000 clones; about 85% were seen once. Sequencing input: naive CD4+ T cells from blood cultured with dendritic cells. Subset specified: CD45RA+ naive T cells. Source of these receptors: a human donor in good health.

This chain joins TRBV28 and TRBJ2-2; D is undetermined. The V gene's germline CDR1 is MDHEN and CDR2 SYDVKM. The CDR3 loop spans 14 amino acids. Trimming took off 8 bases at V and 0 bases at J, with 10 bases between the two ends. The CDR3 spells CASSKASNTGELFF. CDR3 DNA: TGTGCCAGCTCGAAAGCATCGAACACCGGGGAGCTGTTTTTT.

This sequence joins TRBV19 and TRBJ1-5, with a tentative D call TRBD1 (6 bases). This CDR3 is built from 17 residues. Between the trimmed V and J ends, which lost 5 bases and 6 bases, there was a span of 23 bases. Germline CDR1 and CDR2: LNHDA and SQIVND (reference sequence). The CDR3 DNA reads as TGTGCCAGTAGTCCACAGGGAACGGGGCTCAGGTTTCAGCCCCAGCATTTT. It codes for CASSPQGTGLRFQPQHF.

This clone appeared once. The J gene is TRBJ1-6, the V gene TRBV27, with D unresolved. The CDR3 has 14 amino acids. The germline CDR1 and CDR2 sequences are MNHEY and SMNVEV (reference sequence). Trimming removed 6 bases at V and 5 bases at J, with 11 bases between. The CDR3: CASRHLPDNSPLHF. Written as DNA, the CDR3 is TGTGCCAGCAGACACTTACCCGATAATTCACCCCTCCACTTT.

This chain uses TRBV6-1 with TRBJ2-7; D call uncertain. Germline V gives CDR1 MNHNS, CDR2 SASEGT. This CDR3 comprises 15 residues. V lost 0 bases and J 4 bases, leaving 13 bases between the germline ends. The CDR3 DNA reads TGTGCCAGCAGTGAAGCGTTCCTAGTTGGTTACGAGCAGTACTTC. The encoded protein is CASSEAFLVGYEQYF.

The genes are TRBV4-1 and TRBJ2-1; no definite D call. The CDR3 totals 12 residues. V shed 1 base and J shed 7 bases, with 5 bases lying between them. Germline lookup yields CDR1 MGHRA and CDR2 YSYEKL. Written as DNA, the CDR3 is TGCGCCAGCAGCCAAGTTCGGAATGAGCAGTTCTTC. Its translation is CASSQVRNEQFF.

This chain links TRBV19 with TRBJ2-5, with 7 nucleotides matching TRBD2. Unmatched junction bases numbered 9, after V lost 0 bases and J lost 5 bases. This CDR3 comprises 16 residues. CDR1 is LNHDA, CDR2 SQIVND, per germline (reference sequence). CDR3 in amino acids: CASSIDHGRLAETQYF. The CDR3 DNA follows: TGTGCCAGTAGTATAGATCATGGGCGACTAGCCGAGACCCAGTACTTC.